These 7 T cell receptor beta chains were sequenced from one sample in a study of beta chain features in type 1 diabetes. Isolated RNA was reverse transcribed in full, so expressed TCRB transcripts were sequenced. TCRdb keeps only in-frame clones here, not all; method: immunoSEQ multiplex PCR. The sample consists of some 150,000 clones, about 9.1% of them appearing once. What was sequenced was central memory CD4+ T cells from blood. All receptors come from a woman in her thirties or forties in good health.

A few counts support this clone. The V gene is TRBV6-6, the J gene TRBJ1-4; 8 bases match TRBD1. V was clipped by 2 bases and J by 6 bases; unmatched bases: 5. CDR1 and CDR2 (germline): MNHNY, SVGAGI (reference sequence). This CDR3 has 15 amino acids. The CDR3 loop reads CASSYPRTGHEKLFF. The CDR3 DNA follows: TGTGCCAGCAGTTACCCCCGGACAGGGCATGAAAAACTGTTTTTT.

The J gene is TRBJ2-1, the V gene TRBV19, with D possibly matching TRBD2 (6 bases). CDR3 length: 15 amino acids. With 10 bases removed from V and 4 bases from J, the gap between germline ends came to 20 bases. Germline assignment: CDR1 LNHDA and CDR2 SQIVND (reference sequence). CDR3 amino acids: CATAGLPGDYNEQFF. CDR3 sequence (DNA): TGTGCCACCGCTGGACTTCCGGGGGATTACAATGAGCAGTTCTTC.

The chain links TRBV4-2 to TRBJ1-3; no clear D. Germline V lookup: CDR1 LGHNA, CDR2 YNFKEQ. The CDR3 consists of 13 residues. Trimming took off 4 bases at V and 5 bases at J, with 9 bases between the two ends. CDR3 nucleotides: TGTGCCAGCAGCCCGGGTCAACGAAACACCATATATTTT. This encodes CASSPGQRNTIYF.

The sample holds a few counts of this clone. This specimen includes other DNA sequences encoding the same CDR3. The chain combines TRBV5-1 with TRBJ1-5; 9 bases line up with TRBD1. The CDR3 consists of 15 residues. Germline V lookup: CDR1 SGHRS, CDR2 YFSETQ. V was pared by 0 bases and J by 3 bases, with 1 base of the junction left unmatched. As DNA, the CDR3 is TGCGCCAGCAGCTTGGGACAGGGGGACAATCAGCCCCAGCATTTT. Its translation is CASSLGQGDNQPQHF.

The rearrangement links TRBV5-4 to TRBJ2-1, with 7 positions matching TRBD2. J lost 1 base, V lost 4 bases, and 5 bases had no gene match. The CDR3 runs 15 residues. In germline, CDR1 is SGHNT, CDR2 YYREEE (reference sequence). CDR3: CASSQAGHSYNEQFF. The CDR3 nucleotides are TGTGCCAGCAGCCAAGCGGGGCATTCCTACAATGAGCAGTTCTTC.

This sequence joins TRBV5-4 and TRBJ2-7; D uncertain. Trimming took 1 base from V and 0 from J, leaving 17 bases between them. CDR1 is SGHNT, CDR2 YYREEE, per germline (reference sequence). The CDR3 consists of 17 residues. The CDR3, as DNA: TGTGCCAGCAGCTTGACGTTGGGCACGGAAAGCTCCTACGAGCAGTACTTC. This translates into CASSLTLGTESSYEQYF. Looking up the rest from reference TRBV5-4 and TRBJ2-7 gives the full variable domain: ETGVTQSPTHLIKTRGQQVTLRCSSQSGHNTVSWYQQALGQGPQFIFQYYREEENGRGNFPPRFSGLQFPNYSSELNVNALELDDSALYLCASSLTLGTESSYEQYFGPGTRLTVT.

V gene TRBV19 combines with J gene TRBJ2-7; the match to TRBD1 covers 9 bases. The germline V gene encodes CDR1 LNHDA and CDR2 SQIVND (reference sequence). CDR3 size: 15 residues. Trimming removed 6 bases from V and 6 bases from J; junction bases left unmatched: 12. The CDR3 sequence: CASSLPGQGLREQYF. For the CDR3, the DNA is TGTGCCAGTAGCCTACCGGGACAGGGTTTACGCGAGCAGTACTTC.